The rows below give T cell receptor beta chains drawn from one sample of a study of blood T cells in healthy people across ages. TCRdb recomputed calls from the 5' RACE reads with MiXCR, one row per CDR3 protein. The data hold some 1.5 million distinct CDR3 sequences, with roughly 27% observed a single time. Input material: blood. These receptors originate from a woman under 40 in good health. CDR3s include the opening cysteine and the closing phenylalanine or tryptophan. A D gene is named only where the DNA matches it firmly. Size tells how often a clone was seen (once, few, many) or the class of an expanded clone, and some rows leave it out.

TGCGCCAGCAGCTCCGCGAGCGGGGTCGGCACAGATACGCAGTATTTT	CASSSASGVGTDTQYF	few	16	TRBV5-1	TRBJ2-3	TRBD2
TGCGCCAGCAGCTTGCCTTCGACAGGGAACTACGAGCAGTACTTC	CASSLPSTGNYEQYF	few	15	TRBV5-1	TRBJ2-7	TRBD1
TGTGCCAGCAGATCACGGGGGGATAACTATGGCTACACCTTC	CASRSRGDNYGYTF	many	14	TRBV7-2	TRBJ1-2	NA
TGTGCCAGCAGTTTCCCGGGGCTCCCTAACCAAGGGACCCAGTACTTC	CASSFPGLPNQGTQYF	NA	16	TRBV12-3/TRBV12-4	TRBJ2-5	NA
TGTGCCTGGAGTCCGGGACAGGGTAATTCACCCCTCCACTTT	CAWSPGQGNSPLHF	NA	14	TRBV30	TRBJ1-6	TRBD1
TGTGCCAGCTCACTCGACACGTTTGGCACAGATACGCAGTATTTT	CASSLDTFGTDTQYF	few	15	TRBV18	TRBJ2-3	NA
TGCGCCAGCAGCTTAGGACGGGAAAATGAGCAGTTCTTC	CASSLGRENEQFF	many	13	TRBV5-1	TRBJ2-1	NA
TGCGCCAGCAGCTTTACCGGCCCGAGGACGGCCGGGGAGCTGTTTTTT	CASSFTGPRTAGELFF	NA	16	TRBV5-1	TRBJ2-2	NA
TGCAGTGCTAGACCCACCTTCGGATTCAATGAGCAGTTCTTC	CSARPTFGFNEQFF	few	14	TRBV20-1	TRBJ2-1	NA
TGTGCCAGCAGCTCAAGAGACCCCAGCGGGAGATCCTACAATGAGCAGTTCTTC	CASSSRDPSGRSYNEQFF	NA	18	TRBV7-9	TRBJ2-1	TRBD2
TGTGCCAGCAGTCCTACGTCTAGCGGGGGCACAGATACGCAGTATTTT	CASSPTSSGGTDTQYF	NA	16	TRBV12-3/TRBV12-4	TRBJ2-3	TRBD2
TGTGCCAGCAGTCCTGAACGGACAGGGCTAAATTCACCCCTCCACTTT	CASSPERTGLNSPLHF	few	16	TRBV7-2	TRBJ1-6	TRBD1
TGTGCCAGCAGCTTAGGAGGGTCGGACAATCAGCCCCAGCATTTT	CASSLGGSDNQPQHF	few	15	TRBV7-9	TRBJ1-5	NA
TGTGCCAGCAGACCAACTAGCGGGGGGTCCGAGCAGTACTTC	CASRPTSGGSEQYF	NA	14	TRBV3-1	TRBJ2-7	TRBD2
TGTGCCAGCAGCCTTCAGGGCGGTAGAAGCGGCTACACCTTC	CASSLQGGRSGYTF	few	14	TRBV7-2	TRBJ1-2	NA
TGCAGCGTTGAAGATTGGCGGGACAATGAGCGGTTCTTC	CSVEDWRDNERFF	few	13	TRBV29-1	TRBJ2-1	NA
TGTGCCAGCAGCCTAGGGACAGGGGTCCAAGAGACCCAGTACTTC	CASSLGTGVQETQYF	NA	15	TRBV5-6	TRBJ2-5	TRBD1
TGCAGTGCTAGGAAGGGTCAGGGGGAGAGTCAGCCCCAGCATTTT	CSARKGQGESQPQHF	NA	15	TRBV20-1	TRBJ1-5	TRBD1
TGTGCCAGCACCTCGGACACCCCCAATCAGCCCCAGCATTTT	CASTSDTPNQPQHF	NA	14	TRBV12-3/TRBV12-4	TRBJ1-5	NA
TGTGCCAGCAGTGAACGACAGAACACTGAAGCTTTCTTT	CASSERQNTEAFF	few	13	TRBV6-1	TRBJ1-1	NA
TGTGCCAGCTCACCACAATTCGCCGGTGGAACTACACTGCAGTTCTTC	CASSPQFAGGTTLQFF	NA	16	TRBV18	TRBJ2-1	NA
TGTGCCAGCAGCTCCGGACGGGGGAATTCTGGCAATGAGCAGTTCTTC	CASSSGRGNSGNEQFF	NA	16	TRBV11-2	TRBJ2-1	NA
TGTGCCAGCTCACATAAGCTAGCGCCTAGCTCCTACAATGAGCAGTTCTTC	CASSHKLAPSSYNEQFF	few	17	TRBV18	TRBJ2-1	NA
TGTGCCAGCAGTGAATTTGTTAGCGGGGGCCCATTTCAAGAGACCCAGTACTTC	CASSEFVSGGPFQETQYF	NA	18	TRBV2	TRBJ2-5	TRBD2
TGTGCCTCTTACAGGGCCCAAAATCAGCCCCAGCATTTT	CASYRAQNQPQHF	NA	13	TRBV28	TRBJ1-5	NA
TGTGCCAGCTCACCGGATGGACAGGGGGCTTTCTTT	CASSPDGQGAFF	NA	12	TRBV18	TRBJ1-1	TRBD1
TGTGCCAGCGCCCCGGGCTGGGGGCTAGCCAAAAACATTCAGTACTTC	CASAPGWGLAKNIQYF	many	16	TRBV6-5	TRBJ2-4	NA
TGTGCCAGCAGCCAAGAAGGCAGGGGTGACTATGGCTACACCTTC	CASSQEGRGDYGYTF	few	15	TRBV4-2	TRBJ1-2	NA
TGTGCCTGGAGTGTACAGGAGGGAATTACAGGTGGCTACACCTTC	CAWSVQEGITGGYTF	NA	15	TRBV30	TRBJ1-2	NA
TGTGCCAGCAGGGAGGGAGGCGGGGAGCTGTTTTTT	CASREGGGELFF	NA	12	TRBV6-5	TRBJ2-2	NA
TGCGCCAGCAGTTCGTTCACAGGGGGCGGTGGCTACACCTTC	CASSSFTGGGGYTF	NA	14	TRBV5-1	TRBJ1-2	TRBD1
TGCGCCAGCAGCTTTCGGGAGGGCAGCTCTGGGGGCTACACCTTC	CASSFREGSSGGYTF	NA	15	TRBV5-1	TRBJ1-2	NA
TGCAGTGCTAGAGTCAGTGGGACAGTGTACACCGGGGAGCTGTTTTTT	CSARVSGTVYTGELFF	NA	16	TRBV20-1	TRBJ2-2	TRBD1
TGTGCCAGCAGATCCCGGATTTACAAAAAGGGGGCAACTAATGAAAAACGGTTTTTT	CASRSRIYKKGATNEKRFF	NA	19	TRBV6-1	TRBJ1-4	TRBD1
TGCACCAGCAGCTTAGAGGCTCCCTCCTACAATGAGCAGTTCTTC	CTSSLEAPSYNEQFF	few	15	TRBV11-2	TRBJ2-1	NA
TGTGCCAGCAGCAATAACGAGGAGACCCAGTACTTC	CASSNNEETQYF	NA	12	TRBV7-9	TRBJ2-5	NA
TGTGCCAGCAGTCAGGGACTAGCGGGCACCGGGGAGCTGTTTTTT	CASSQGLAGTGELFF	NA	15	TRBV12-3/TRBV12-4	TRBJ2-2	TRBD2
TGTGCCAGCAAAGAGGTGGGAGGGTTCACAGATACGCAGTATTTT	CASKEVGGFTDTQYF	NA	15	TRBV2	TRBJ2-3	TRBD2
TGCAGCGCATTAAGCGGGGGGGCCTTGAATACGCAGTATTTT	CSALSGGALNTQYF	NA	14	TRBV29-1	TRBJ2-3	TRBD2
TGCAGTGCGCGAGGGGGAGCAGCGGAAGCTTTCTTT	CSARGGAAEAFF	few	12	TRBV20-1	TRBJ1-1	NA
TGTGCCAGCAGCTCGGGGGCAGGGGGTAGGGAGACCCAGTACTTC	CASSSGAGGRETQYF	NA	15	TRBV5-5	TRBJ2-5	NA
TGCGCCAGCATCCGGAGGGCGGGAGGGGGATACAATGAGCAGTTCTTC	CASIRRAGGGYNEQFF	NA	16	TRBV5-1	TRBJ2-1	TRBD2
TGTGCCAGCAGCCACGACAGGGATGGCGCCAAAAACATTCAGTACTTC	CASSHDRDGAKNIQYF	many	16	TRBV7-2	TRBJ2-4	TRBD1
TGTGCCAGCATGAGCGCCGCGGATGAGCAGTTCTTC	CASMSAADEQFF	NA	12	TRBV28	TRBJ2-1	NA
TGTGCCAGCAGCCTAGACAATGAGCAGTGCTTC	CASSLDNEQCF	NA	11	TRBV3-1	TRBJ2-1	NA
TGCGCCAGCGGGTCAAGGGGGGATCAGCCCCAGCATTTT	CASGSRGDQPQHF	few	13	TRBV5-1	TRBJ1-5	NA
TGCAGCACGGACAGATTCACAGATACGCAGTATTTT	CSTDRFTDTQYF	many	12	TRBV29-1	TRBJ2-3	NA
TGTGCCAGCAGTGCCTTCGGGCAGGGGGGTTCCTACGAGCAGTACTTC	CASSAFGQGGSYEQYF	many	16	TRBV25-1	TRBJ2-7	NA
TGTGCCATCTCTCCGGGGTGGGGGGGGCGGATGAACACTGAAGCTTTCTTT	CAISPGWGGRMNTEAFF	NA	17	TRBV10-3	TRBJ1-1	NA
TGTGCCAGCACCCAGGGAGCGTCCCGCTCCTACAATGAGCAGTTCTTC	CASTQGASRSYNEQFF	many	16	TRBV12-3/TRBV12-4	TRBJ2-1	NA
TGTGCCAGCAGTGAAGGGCGTTTGGGGACCACAGAGCAGCCCCAGCATTTT	CASSEGRLGTTEQPQHF	NA	17	TRBV6-1	TRBJ1-5	NA
TGCAGTGCTCAAGGGACTAGCGGGAGTCAGTCCTACAATGAGCAGTTCTTC	CSAQGTSGSQSYNEQFF	few	17	TRBV20-1	TRBJ2-1	TRBD2
TGTGCCACCAGCAGAGATCCCGGACTAGCGGGATGGTTTGAGCAGTTCTTC	CATSRDPGLAGWFEQFF	NA	17	TRBV15	TRBJ2-1	TRBD2
TGTGCCAGCCCCACGGGGCTAGCGGGAGCCCCCGGTAATGAGCAGTTCTTC	CASPTGLAGAPGNEQFF	NA	17	TRBV21-1	TRBJ2-1	NA
TGCAGTGCCAAAAAGTGGGGACAGGGGGGGGTGAACACTGAAGCTTTCTTT	CSAKKWGQGGVNTEAFF	NA	17	TRBV20-1	TRBJ1-1	TRBD1
TGTGCCAGCAGCGTAGCTACAGTCCCCGCCGGGGAGCTGTTTTTT	CASSVATVPAGELFF	NA	15	TRBV9	TRBJ2-2	NA
TGTGCCAGCAGCTTATCGGGACAGAGTGACGATGAGCAGTTCTTC	CASSLSGQSDDEQFF	NA	15	TRBV7-9	TRBJ2-1	TRBD1